Below are 2 T cell receptor beta chains sequenced from a single sample in a study of human T cells and chemical hapten exposure. Time point specified: patch test 1, 2 weeks after DPC sensitization. The treatment is: therapeutic diphenylcyclopropenone sensitization with weekly scalp DPC. TCRdb re-called the RACE reads through MiXCR, storing one row per CDR3 protein. The sample contains some 350,000 distinct CDR3 sequences, around 7% of which appear only once. The sequencing here drew on whole blood, taken in connection with sensitization to the hapten diphenylcyclopropenone (DPC). These receptors originate from a woman under 30 with alopecia areata. Some clones in this sample may be carry-over from other donors' samples.

The chain recombines TRBV19 with TRBJ1-2; D remains unclear. The germline CDR1 and CDR2 sequences are LNHDA and SQIVND (reference sequence). The CDR3 has 13 amino acids. The germline V and J ends were trimmed by 9 bases and 3 bases, with 14 bases remaining between them. The chain's CDR3 is CASSLSHDYGYTF. In nucleotides, the CDR3 is TGTGCCAGCAGCCTTTCACACGACTATGGCTACACCTTC.

There are many counts of this clonotype. V gene TRBV7-2 combines with J gene TRBJ2-7; D gene unclear. This CDR3 region has 12 residues. Trimming took 5 bases from V and 3 from J, leaving 8 bases between them. Germline CDR1 is SGHTA and CDR2 is FQGNSA. In DNA, the CDR3 is TGTGCCAGCAGCACCTTGGGCTACGAGCAGTACTTC. Residues: CASSTLGYEQYF.